This entry features one TCR beta chain sequence. Study processing details: Amplification with reference gene primers provided the estimates of nucleated cell counts. The table came from immunoSEQ multiplex PCR; TCRdb's copy has only in-frame clones and leaves some out. D and trimming come from the DNA, and the V and J calls and clone size come from that table. The sample has 55,000 to 80,000 clones, approximately 92% seen once. The sample belongs to a study of blood T cell repertoires in COVID-19. Study details: The origin of the acute and convalescent COVID-19 samples was the United States, Italy and Spain. PBMCs, B-cell-depleted T cells, or T cells provided the cDNA or gDNA that made up the material.

The CDR3 has 12 residues. V was cut by 6 bases and J by 12 bases, with 18 bases left in between. Germline assignment: CDR1 MNHEY and CDR2 SVGAGI. Sequencing was carried out using peripheral blood. V usage is TRBV6-5 and J usage is TRBJ2-7, with D maybe TRBD1 (5 bases). The sequence came from a man in his forties or fifties with acute or convalescent COVID-19. Here the CDR3 reads CASSPDRVLMYV. DNA for the CDR3: TGTGCCAGCAGCCCCGACAGAGTCCTTATGTACGTC.